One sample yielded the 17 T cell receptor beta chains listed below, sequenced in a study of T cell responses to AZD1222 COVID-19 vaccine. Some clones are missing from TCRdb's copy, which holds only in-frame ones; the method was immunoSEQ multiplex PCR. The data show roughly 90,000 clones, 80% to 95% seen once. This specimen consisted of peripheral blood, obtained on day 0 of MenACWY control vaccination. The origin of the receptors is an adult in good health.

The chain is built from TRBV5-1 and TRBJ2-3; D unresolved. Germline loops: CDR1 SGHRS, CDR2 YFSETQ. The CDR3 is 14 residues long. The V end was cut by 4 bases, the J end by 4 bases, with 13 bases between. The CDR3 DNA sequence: TGCGCCAGCAGCCGGCCGGAGAGCGCAGATACGCAGTATTTT. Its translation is CASSRPESADTQYF.

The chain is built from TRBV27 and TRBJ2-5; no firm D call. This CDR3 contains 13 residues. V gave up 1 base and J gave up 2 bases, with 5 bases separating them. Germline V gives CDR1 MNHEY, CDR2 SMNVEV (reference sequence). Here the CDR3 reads CASSLWGQETQYF. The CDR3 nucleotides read TGTGCCAGCAGTTTATGGGGTCAAGAGACCCAGTACTTC.

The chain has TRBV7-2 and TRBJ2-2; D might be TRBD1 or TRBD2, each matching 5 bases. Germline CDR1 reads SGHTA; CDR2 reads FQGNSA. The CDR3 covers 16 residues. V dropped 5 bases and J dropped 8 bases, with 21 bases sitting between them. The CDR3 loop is CASSPTGTTLAGELFF. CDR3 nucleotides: TGTGCCAGCAGCCCCACCGGGACCACCTTGGCGGGGGAGCTGTTTTTT.

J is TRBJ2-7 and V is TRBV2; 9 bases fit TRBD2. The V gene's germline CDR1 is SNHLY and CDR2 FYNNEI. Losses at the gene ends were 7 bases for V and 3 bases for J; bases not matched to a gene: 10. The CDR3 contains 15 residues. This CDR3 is CASKEGLAGFYEQYF. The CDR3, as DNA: TGTGCCAGCAAGGAGGGGCTAGCGGGGTTCTACGAGCAGTACTTC.

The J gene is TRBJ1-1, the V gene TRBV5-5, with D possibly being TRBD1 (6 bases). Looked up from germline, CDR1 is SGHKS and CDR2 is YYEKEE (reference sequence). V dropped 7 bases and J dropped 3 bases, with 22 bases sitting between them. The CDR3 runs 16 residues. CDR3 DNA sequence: TGTGCCAGCTCCCGAGGGGTATGGAGGGGGGACACTGAAGCTTTCTTT. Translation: CASSRGVWRGDTEAFF.

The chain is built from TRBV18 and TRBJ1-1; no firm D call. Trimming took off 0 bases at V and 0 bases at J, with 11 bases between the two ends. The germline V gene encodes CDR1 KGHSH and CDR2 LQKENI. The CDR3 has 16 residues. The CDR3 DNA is TGTGCCAGCTCACCACCGTCGGTACAGATGAACACTGAAGCTTTCTTT. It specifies CASSPPSVQMNTEAFF.

CDR3 loop: CASSPRSYSDTGELFF. CDR3 DNA sequence: TGTGCCAGCTCACCACGTTCTTACTCAGACACCGGGGAGCTGTTTTTT. This chain uses TRBV18 with TRBJ2-2, with D unclear. The CDR3 length is 16 residues. Trimming took 1 base from V and 3 from J, leaving 12 bases between them. Per germline, CDR1 KGHSH and CDR2 LQKENI.

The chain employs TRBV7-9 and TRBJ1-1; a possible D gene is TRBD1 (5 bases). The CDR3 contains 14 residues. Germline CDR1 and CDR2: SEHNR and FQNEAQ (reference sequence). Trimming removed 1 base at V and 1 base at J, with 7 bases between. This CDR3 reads CASSLGGPNTEAFF. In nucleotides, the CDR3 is TGTGCCAGCAGCTTAGGGGGCCCGAACACTGAAGCTTTCTTT.

The CDR3 nucleotides are TGTGCCAGCAGTGATATTTCACCCCTCCACTTT. The encoded protein is CASSDISPLHF. The chain recombines TRBV2 with TRBJ1-6; D unresolved. Germline values: CDR1 SNHLY, CDR2 FYNNEI. The CDR3 is made up of 11 amino acids. V lost 3 bases and J 9 bases, leaving 3 bases between the germline ends. Variable domain in full (rest from reference TRBV2 and TRBJ1-6): EPEVTQTPSHQVTQMGQEVILRCVPISNHLYFYWYRQILGQKVEFLVSFYNNEISEKSEIFDDQFSVERPDGSNFTLKIRSTKLEDSAMYFCASSDISPLHFGNGTRLTVT.

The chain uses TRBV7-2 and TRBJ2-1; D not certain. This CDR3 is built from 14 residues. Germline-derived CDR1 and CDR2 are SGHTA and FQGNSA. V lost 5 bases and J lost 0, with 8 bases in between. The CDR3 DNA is TGTGCCAGCAGCCCGAGTTTCTCCTACAATGAGCAGTTCTTC. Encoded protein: CASSPSFSYNEQFF. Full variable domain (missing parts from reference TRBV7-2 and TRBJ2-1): GAGVSQSPSNKVTEKGKDVELRCDPISGHTALYWYRQSLGQGLEFLIYFQGNSAPDKSGLPSDRFSAERTGGSVSTLTIQRTQQEDSAVYLCASSPSFSYNEQFFGPGTRLTVL.

The CDR3 here is CASSRLQGPSQETQYF. The CDR3 nucleotides are TGCGCCAGCAGCCGTCTACAGGGGCCCTCGCAAGAGACCCAGTACTTC. The chain has TRBV5-1 and TRBJ2-5, with 7 bases matching TRBD1. The CDR3 is 16 amino acids. Germline CDR1 reads SGHRS; CDR2 reads YFSETQ. V lost 4 bases, J lost 2 bases, and 11 bases stayed unmatched.

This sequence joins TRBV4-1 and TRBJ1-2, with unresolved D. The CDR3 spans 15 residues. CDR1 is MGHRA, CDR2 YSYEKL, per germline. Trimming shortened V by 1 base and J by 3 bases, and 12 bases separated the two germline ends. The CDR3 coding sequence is TGCGCCAGCAGCCAAGTTGCTGGGCTGGACTATGGCTACACCTTC. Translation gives CASSQVAGLDYGYTF.

The CDR3 bases are TGTGCCAGGGGGTTCTTTGGCTACACCTTC. It yields the protein CARGFFGYTF. This sequence joins TRBV6-5 and TRBJ1-2; D not certain. CDR3 length equals 10 residues. Germline V gene sequence: CDR1 MNHEY, CDR2 SVGAGI. The V end was cut by 9 bases, the J end by 7 bases, with 9 bases between.

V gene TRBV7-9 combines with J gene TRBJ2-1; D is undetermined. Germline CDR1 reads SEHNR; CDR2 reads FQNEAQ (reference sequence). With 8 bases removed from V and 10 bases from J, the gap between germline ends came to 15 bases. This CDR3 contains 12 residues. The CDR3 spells CASDFPSPEQFF. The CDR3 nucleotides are TGTGCCAGCGATTTTCCGTCTCCGGAGCAGTTCTTC.

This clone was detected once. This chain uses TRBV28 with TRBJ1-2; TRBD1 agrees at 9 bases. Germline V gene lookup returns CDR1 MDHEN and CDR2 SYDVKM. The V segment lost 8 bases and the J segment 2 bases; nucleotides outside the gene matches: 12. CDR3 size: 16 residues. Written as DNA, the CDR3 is TGTGCCAGCGGAGGGGGGTGGGGACAGGGAAACTATGGCTACACCTTC. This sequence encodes CASGGGWGQGNYGYTF.

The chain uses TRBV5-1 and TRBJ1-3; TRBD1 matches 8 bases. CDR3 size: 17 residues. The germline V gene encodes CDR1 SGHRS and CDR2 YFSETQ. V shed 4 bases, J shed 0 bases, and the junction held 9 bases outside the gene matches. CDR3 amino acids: CASSPDRGQVSGNTIYF. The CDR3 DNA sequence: TGCGCCAGCAGCCCGGATAGGGGACAGGTCTCTGGAAACACCATATATTTT.

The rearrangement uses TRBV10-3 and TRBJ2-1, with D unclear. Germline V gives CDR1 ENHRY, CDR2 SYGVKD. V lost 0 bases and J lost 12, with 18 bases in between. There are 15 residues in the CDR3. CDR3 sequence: CAISESGGPVSGQFF. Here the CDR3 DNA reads TGTGCCATCAGTGAGTCTGGTGGCCCCGTCAGTGGGCAGTTCTTC.